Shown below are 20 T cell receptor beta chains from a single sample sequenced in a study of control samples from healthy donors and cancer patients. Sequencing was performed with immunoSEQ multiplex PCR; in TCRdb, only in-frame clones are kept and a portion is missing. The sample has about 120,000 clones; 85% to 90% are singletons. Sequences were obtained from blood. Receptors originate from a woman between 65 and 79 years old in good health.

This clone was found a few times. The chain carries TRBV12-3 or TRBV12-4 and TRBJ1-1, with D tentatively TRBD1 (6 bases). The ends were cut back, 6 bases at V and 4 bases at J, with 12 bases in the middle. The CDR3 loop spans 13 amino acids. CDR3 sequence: CASSPGVFTEAFF. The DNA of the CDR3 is TGTGCCAGCAGCCCAGGGGTTTTCACTGAAGCTTTCTTT.

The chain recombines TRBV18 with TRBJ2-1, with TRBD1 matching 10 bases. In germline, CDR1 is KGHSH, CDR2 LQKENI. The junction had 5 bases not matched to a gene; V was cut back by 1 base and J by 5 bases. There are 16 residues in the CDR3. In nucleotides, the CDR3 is TGTGCCAGCTCACCACTTGGGACAGGGGCTAACAATGAGCAGTTCTTC. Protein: CASSPLGTGANNEQFF.

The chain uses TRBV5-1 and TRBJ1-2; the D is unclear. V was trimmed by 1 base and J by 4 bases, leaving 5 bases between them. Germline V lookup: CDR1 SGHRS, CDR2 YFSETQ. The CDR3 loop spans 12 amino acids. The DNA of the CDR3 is TGCGCCAGCAGCTTGACTACCTATGGCTACACCTTC. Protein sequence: CASSLTTYGYTF.

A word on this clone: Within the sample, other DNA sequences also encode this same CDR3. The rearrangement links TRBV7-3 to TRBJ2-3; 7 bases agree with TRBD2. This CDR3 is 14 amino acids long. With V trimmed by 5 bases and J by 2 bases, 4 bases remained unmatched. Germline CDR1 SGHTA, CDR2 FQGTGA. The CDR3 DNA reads TGTGCCAGCAGCCCGGGGGGAGTCACAGATACGCAGTATTTT. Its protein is CASSPGGVTDTQYF.

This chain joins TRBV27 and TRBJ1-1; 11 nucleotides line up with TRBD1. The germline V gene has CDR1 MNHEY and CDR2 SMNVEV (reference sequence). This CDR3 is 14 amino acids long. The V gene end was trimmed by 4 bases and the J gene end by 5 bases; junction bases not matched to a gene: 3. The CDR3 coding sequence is TGTGCCAGCAGTTCGGGACAGGGGGGGACTGAAGCTTTCTTT. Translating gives CASSSGQGGTEAFF.

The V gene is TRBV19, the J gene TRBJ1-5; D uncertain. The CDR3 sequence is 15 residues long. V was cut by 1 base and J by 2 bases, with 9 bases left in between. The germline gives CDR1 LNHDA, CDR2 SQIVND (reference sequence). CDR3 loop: CASSIAGVGNQPQHF. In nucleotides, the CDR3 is TGTGCCAGTAGTATAGCTGGGGTCGGCAATCAGCCCCAGCATTTT.

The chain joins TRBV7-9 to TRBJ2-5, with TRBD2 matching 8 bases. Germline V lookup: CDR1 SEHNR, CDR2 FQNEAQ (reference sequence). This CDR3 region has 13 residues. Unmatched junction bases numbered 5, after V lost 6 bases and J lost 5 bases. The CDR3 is CASRRSGGETQYF. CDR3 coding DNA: TGTGCCAGCAGACGGAGCGGGGGTGAGACCCAGTACTTC.

The CDR3 sequence: CSVSGLTSGNTIYF. CDR3 sequence (DNA): TGCAGCGTTAGTGGGTTGACTTCTGGAAACACCATATATTTT. The rearrangement joins TRBV29-1 to TRBJ1-3; no definite D call. The CDR3 length is 14 residues. V gave up 5 bases and J gave up 1 base, with 12 bases separating them. In germline, CDR1 is SQVTM, CDR2 ANQGSEA.

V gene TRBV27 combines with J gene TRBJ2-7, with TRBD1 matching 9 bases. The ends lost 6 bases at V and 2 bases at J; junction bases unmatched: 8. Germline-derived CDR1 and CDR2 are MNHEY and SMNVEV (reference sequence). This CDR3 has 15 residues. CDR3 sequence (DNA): TGTGCCAGCAGGCCCGGGACAGGGAGGGCCTACGAGCAGTACTTC. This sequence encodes CASRPGTGRAYEQYF.

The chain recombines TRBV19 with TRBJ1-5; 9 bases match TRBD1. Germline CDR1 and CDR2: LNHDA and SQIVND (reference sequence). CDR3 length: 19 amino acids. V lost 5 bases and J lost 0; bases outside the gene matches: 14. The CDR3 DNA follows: TGTGCCAGTAGTGCCTCCGGGACAGGGCTCTCTTATAGCAATCAGCCCCAGCATTTT. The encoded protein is CASSASGTGLSYSNQPQHF.

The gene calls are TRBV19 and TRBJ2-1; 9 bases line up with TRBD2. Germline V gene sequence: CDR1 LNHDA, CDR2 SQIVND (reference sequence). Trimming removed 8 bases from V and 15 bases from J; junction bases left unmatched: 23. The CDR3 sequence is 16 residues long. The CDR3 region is CASYPRGGATFGGLFF. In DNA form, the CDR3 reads TGTGCCAGTTACCCACGCGGGGGGGCCACTTTTGGAGGACTGTTCTTC.

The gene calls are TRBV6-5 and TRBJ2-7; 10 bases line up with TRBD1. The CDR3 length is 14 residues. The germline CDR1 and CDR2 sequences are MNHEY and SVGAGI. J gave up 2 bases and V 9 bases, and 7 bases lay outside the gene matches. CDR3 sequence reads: CASRRDRGTYEQYF. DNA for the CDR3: TGTGCCAGTAGGCGGGACAGGGGAACCTACGAGCAGTACTTC.

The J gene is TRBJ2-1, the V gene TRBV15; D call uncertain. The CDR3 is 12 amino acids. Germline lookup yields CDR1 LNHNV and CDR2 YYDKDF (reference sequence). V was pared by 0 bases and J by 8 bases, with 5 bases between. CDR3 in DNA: TGTGCCACCAGCAGAGATCAGGATGAGCAGTTCTTC. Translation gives CATSRDQDEQFF.

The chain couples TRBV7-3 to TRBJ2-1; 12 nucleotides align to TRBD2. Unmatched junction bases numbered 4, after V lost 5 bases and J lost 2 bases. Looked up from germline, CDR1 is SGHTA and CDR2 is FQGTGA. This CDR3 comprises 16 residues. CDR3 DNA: TGTGCCAGCAGCCCTAGCGGGGGGGCCCCCTACAATGAGCAGTTCTTC. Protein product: CASSPSGGAPYNEQFF. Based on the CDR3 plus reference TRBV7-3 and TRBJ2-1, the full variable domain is GAGVSQTPSNKVTEKGKYVELRCDPISGHTALYWYRQSLGQGPEFLIYFQGTGAADDSGLPNDRFFAVRPEGSVSTLKIQRTERGDSAVYLCASSPSGGAPYNEQFFGPGTRLTVL.

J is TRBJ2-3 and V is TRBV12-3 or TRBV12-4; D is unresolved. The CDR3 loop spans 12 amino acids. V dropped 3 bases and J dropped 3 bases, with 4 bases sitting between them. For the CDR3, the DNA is TGTGCCAGCAGTTTCGTAACAGATACGCAGTATTTT. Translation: CASSFVTDTQYF.

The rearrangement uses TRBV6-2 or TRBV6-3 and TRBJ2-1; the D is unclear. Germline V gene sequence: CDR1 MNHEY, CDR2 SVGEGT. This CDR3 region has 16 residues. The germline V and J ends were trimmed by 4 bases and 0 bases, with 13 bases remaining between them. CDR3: CASSSARLSSYNEQFF. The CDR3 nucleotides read TGTGCCAGCAGTTCAGCACGGCTTTCCTCCTACAATGAGCAGTTCTTC.

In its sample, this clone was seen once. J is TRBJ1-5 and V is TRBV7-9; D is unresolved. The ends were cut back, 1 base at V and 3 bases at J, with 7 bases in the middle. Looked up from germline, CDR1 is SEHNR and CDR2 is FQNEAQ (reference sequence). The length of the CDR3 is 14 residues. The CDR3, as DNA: TGTGCCAGCAGCTTAGTTGGGGTCAATCAGCCCCAGCATTTT. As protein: CASSLVGVNQPQHF.

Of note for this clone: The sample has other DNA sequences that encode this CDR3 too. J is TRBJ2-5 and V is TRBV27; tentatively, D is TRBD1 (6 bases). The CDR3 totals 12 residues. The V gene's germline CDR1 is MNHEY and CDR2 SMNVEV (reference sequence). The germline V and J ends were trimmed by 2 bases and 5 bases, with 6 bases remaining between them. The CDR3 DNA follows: TGTGCCAGCAGTTTAAGGGGGGAGACCCAGTACTTC. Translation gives CASSLRGETQYF.

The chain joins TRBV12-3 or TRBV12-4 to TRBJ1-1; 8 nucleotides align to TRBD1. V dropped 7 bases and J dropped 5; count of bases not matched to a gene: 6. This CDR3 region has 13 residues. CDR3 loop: CASTPTGVTEAFF. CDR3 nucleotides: TGTGCCAGCACCCCGACAGGGGTAACTGAAGCTTTCTTT.

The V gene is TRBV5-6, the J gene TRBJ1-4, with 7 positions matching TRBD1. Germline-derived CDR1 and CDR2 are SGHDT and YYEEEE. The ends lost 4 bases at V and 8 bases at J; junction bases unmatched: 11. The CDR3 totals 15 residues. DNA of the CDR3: TGTGCCAGCAGCCTCCAGGGGGGGGCAGAGGAAAAACTGTTTTTT. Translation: CASSLQGGAEEKLFF. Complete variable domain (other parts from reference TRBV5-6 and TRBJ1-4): DAGVTQSPTHLIKTRGQQVTLRCSPKSGHDTVSWYQQALGQGPQFIFQYYEEEERQRGNFPDRFSGHQFPNYSSELNVNALLLGDSALYLCASSLQGGAEEKLFFGSGTQLSVL.